The 19 T cell receptor beta chains in this list originate from one sample, sequenced in a study of preoperative IRX-2 immunotherapy in early breast cancer. Sequenced by immunoSEQ multiplex PCR; TCRdb stores in-frame clones only, minus some. The data contain 40,000 to 50,000 clones, approximately 80% of them singletons. Regarding treatment: preoperative locoregional IRX-2 cytokine immunotherapy. Sequenced material: tumor tissue, taken after IRX-2 immunotherapy. The receptors were sampled from a human donor with breast cancer.

This clone was observed a handful of times. The CDR3 coding sequence is TGCGCCAGCAGCCGACTAGCGGACCACACCGGGGAGCTGTTTTTT. The encoded protein is CASSRLADHTGELFF. The rearrangement joins TRBV5-1 to TRBJ2-2; the match to TRBD2 covers 9 bases. CDR3 length: 15 residues. The V gene end was trimmed by 4 bases and the J gene end by 3 bases; junction bases not matched to a gene: 4. The V gene's germline CDR1 is SGHRS and CDR2 YFSETQ.

This rearrangement joins TRBV6-7 to TRBJ1-2; TRBD1 aligns across 7 bases. TRBV6-7 is an open reading frame whose function is uncertain. J was trimmed by 2 bases and V by 5 bases; bases with no gene match: 14. The CDR3 is made up of 17 amino acids. DNA of the CDR3: TGTGCCAGCAGTCAGAGGGACAGCCTAACGCGGAACTATGGCTACACCTTC. Encoded protein: CASSQRDSLTRNYGYTF.

J is TRBJ2-7 and V is TRBV6-8; TRBD1 matches at 8 bases. Trimming took 7 bases from V and 2 from J; bases not matched to a gene: 4. The CDR3 consists of 13 residues. Per the germline V gene, CDR1 is MNHGY and CDR2 is SAAAGT. CDR3 nucleotides: TGTGCCAGCAACCCGGGACAGGCCTACGAGCAGTACTTC. Translation: CASNPGQAYEQYF.

This chain uses TRBV6-8 with TRBJ2-4, with D perhaps TRBD1 (6 bases). The CDR3 is made up of 16 amino acids. Germline CDR1 MNHGY, CDR2 SAAAGT. Trimming left V 4 bases short and J 7 bases short, with 20 bases between. The CDR3 region is CASSSAGTKGGNIQYF. CDR3 coding DNA: TGTGCCAGCAGTTCAGCCGGGACCAAAGGGGGTAACATTCAGTACTTC.

Regarding this clone: The DNA has a base that is unclear or was not read; X is used for its residue. The genes are TRBV11-3 and TRBJ2-1; the D gene is possibly TRBD2 (5 bases). The CDR3 has 14 amino acids. Per the germline V gene, CDR1 is SGHNT and CDR2 is YENEEA. V shed 5 bases and J shed 9 bases, with 17 bases lying between them. CDR3 sequence (DNA): TGTGCCAGCAGCGCCRGTAGGGTCGAGGGTGAGCAGTTCTTC. Protein sequence: CASSAXRVEGEQFF.

The chain carries TRBV11-3 and TRBJ2-6, with D maybe TRBD1 (5 bases). V lost 5 bases and J lost 1, with 15 bases in between. Germline CDR1 and CDR2: SGHNT and YENEEA. This CDR3 region has 17 residues. CDR3 coding DNA: TGTGCCAGCAGCCCAGGCAGGGTGCTTTCTGGGGCCAACGTCCTGACTTTC. Its translation is CASSPGRVLSGANVLTF.

V usage is TRBV11-3 and J usage is TRBJ2-1; 9 positions match TRBD2. This CDR3 is 15 amino acids long. Per germline, CDR1 SGHNT and CDR2 YENEEA. Trimming took 7 bases from V and 2 from J; bases not matched to a gene: 6. CDR3 amino acids: CASTRSGRPYNEQFF. As DNA, the CDR3 is TGTGCCAGCACCAGAAGCGGGAGGCCCTACAATGAGCAGTTCTTC.

The chain uses TRBV29-1 and TRBJ2-1, with TRBD1 matching over 8 bases. CDR1 SQVTM and CDR2 ANQGSEA come from the germline V gene. This CDR3 comprises 15 residues. The V segment lost 6 bases and the J segment 6 bases; nucleotides outside the gene matches: 13. The CDR3 sequence is CSVPRGQGLLNEQFF. The CDR3 coding sequence is TGCAGCGTCCCAAGAGGACAGGGCCTTCTCAATGAGCAGTTCTTC.

This clone showed up just a few times. This CDR3 is CASSPDRSYNEQFF. Written as DNA, the CDR3 is TGTGCCAGCTCACCCGACAGGTCCTACAATGAGCAGTTCTTC. The J gene is TRBJ2-1, the V gene TRBV18, with D possibly matching TRBD1 (6 bases). Trimming cost V 3 bases and J 1 base, with 7 bases left between them. This CDR3 region has 14 residues. Per germline, CDR1 KGHSH and CDR2 LQKENI.

V usage is TRBV7-6 and J usage is TRBJ1-6; D is perhaps TRBD1 (5 bases). With 5 bases removed from V and 7 bases from J, the gap between germline ends came to 15 bases. Germline CDR1 is SGHVS and CDR2 is FNYEAQ. The CDR3 contains 15 residues. The CDR3 protein is CASSQTENQNSPLHF. Here the CDR3 DNA reads TGTGCCAGCAGCCAGACAGAAAATCAGAATTCACCCCTCCACTTT.

The chain has TRBV22-1 and TRBJ1-1; the D call of TRBD1 is as the table states it, not checked on the DNA. TRBV22-1 is recorded as a pseudogene. This CDR3 contains 14 residues. The CDR3 bases are TGTGCCAGCAGTCTGGACAGCCGGGACACTGAAGCTTTCTTT. Translation gives CASSLDSRDTEAFF.

The chain recombines TRBV18 with TRBJ1-2, with 8 positions matching TRBD1. Germline assignment: CDR1 KGHSH and CDR2 LQKENI. The V segment lost 0 bases and the J segment 2 bases; nucleotides outside the gene matches: 8. The CDR3 runs to 17 residues. CDR3 coding DNA: TGTGCCAGCTCACCACCTGGGACAGGAGCAATAAACTATGGCTACACCTTC. Its translation: CASSPPGTGAINYGYTF.

This chain links TRBV19 with TRBJ1-5; D uncertain. Germline V gene sequence: CDR1 LNHDA, CDR2 SQIVND (reference sequence). V lost 4 bases and J 4 bases, leaving 8 bases between the germline ends. The CDR3 loop spans 13 amino acids. CDR3 residues: CASSNTFNQPQHF. The CDR3 region has the DNA TGTGCCAGTAGTAACACCTTTAATCAGCCCCAGCATTTT.

The chain links TRBV6-7 to TRBJ2-2, with D possibly matching TRBD1 (6 bases). TRBV6-7 is an ORF; its function is uncertain. V was trimmed by 2 bases and J by 7 bases, leaving 11 bases between them. The CDR3 has 14 residues. CDR3 bases: TGTGCCAGCAGTTACAACAGGGCAAACGGGGAGCTGTTTTTT. Its protein product is CASSYNRANGELFF.

This clone has a handful of counts. The gene calls are TRBV6-8 and TRBJ2-2, with 7 bases aligning to TRBD2. Germline values: CDR1 MNHGY, CDR2 SAAAGT. There are 13 residues in the CDR3. J was trimmed by 6 bases and V by 4 bases; bases with no gene match: 2. The CDR3 region has the DNA TGTGCCAGCAGTTTGGGACTATCCGGGGAGCTGTTTTTT. Translation: CASSLGLSGELFF.

The sample holds a few counts of this clone. The chain has TRBV6-8 and TRBJ1-4; D is ambiguous. The V end was cut by 2 bases, the J end by 5 bases, with 6 bases between. This CDR3 has 13 amino acids. Looked up from germline, CDR1 is MNHGY and CDR2 is SAAAGT. The CDR3 DNA is TGTGCCAGCAGTTACGTGAGGAATGAAAAACTGTTTTTT. It yields the protein CASSYVRNEKLFF.

The chain combines TRBV28 with TRBJ2-7; possibly TRBD1 or TRBD2 for D (6 bases each). Deletions cut 7 bases from V and 2 bases from J, with 21 bases between. This CDR3 contains 16 residues. The V gene's germline CDR1 is MDHEN and CDR2 SYDVKM. Written as DNA, the CDR3 is TGTGCCAGCACGGGGACATGGGCTAGCGCAGCCTACGAGCAGTACTTC. Translated: CASTGTWASAAYEQYF.

A single count supports this clone. The chain combines TRBV29-1 with TRBJ2-5; 8 bases fit TRBD1. In germline, CDR1 is SQVTM, CDR2 ANQGSEA. CDR3 length equals 13 residues. The trim removed 3 bases at V and 5 bases at J, leaving 5 bases unmatched. CDR3 residues: CSVDAQGAETQYF. The CDR3 region has the DNA TGCAGCGTTGACGCCCAGGGGGCTGAGACCCAGTACTTC.

This clone has more than one count but fewer than ten. This chain links TRBV11-3 with TRBJ1-2; D may be TRBD1 (5 bases). There are 14 residues in the CDR3. Between the trimmed V and J ends, which lost 5 bases and 7 bases, there was a span of 17 bases. Germline CDR1 reads SGHNT; CDR2 reads YENEEA. The CDR3 DNA sequence: TGTGCCAGCAGCCGTGGGCAGGGATTGAGTGGCTACACCTTC. Translation: CASSRGQGLSGYTF. Full variable domain (rest looked up from reference TRBV11-3 and TRBJ1-2): EAGVVQSPRYKIIEKKQPVAFWCNPISGHNTLYWYLQNLGQGPELLIRYENEEAVDDSQLPKDRFSAERLKGVDSTLKIQPAELGDSAVYLCASSRGQGLSGYTFGSGTRLTVV.